This T cell receptor (beta chain) emerged from a study of tissue T cells after allogeneic stem cell transplantation. Using immunoSEQ multiplex PCR, the repertoire was profiled, and TCRdb retains in-frame clones only, with some absent. The table has roughly 7,300 clones, roughly half seen once. The time point was: mouse harvest day 7 after allogeneic transplant. Tail vein injection delivered 10^7 T-cell-depleted bone marrow cells and 10^6 splenic CD5+ T cells. The germline gives CDR1 NNHNN, CDR2 SYGAGS (reference sequence). CDR3 length: 14 residues. V lost 2 bases and J 3 bases, leaving 10 bases between the germline ends. Of note for this clone: All gene names here are mouse names. The CDR3 end is not reached by the read, which stops 1 residue before it; the germline J gene fills it in.

Sequencing was carried out using gut tissue. The clonotype comes from a female BALB/c mouse given C57BL/6 T cells with graft-versus-host disease after an allogeneic hematopoietic cell transplant. V usage is TRBV13-2 and J usage is TRBJ2-5; D is perhaps TRBD2 (6 bases). CDR3 bases read: TGTGCCAGCGGTGAGCAGACTGGACAAGACACCCAGTAC. It is translated as CASGEQTGQDTQY. The full CDR3 protein is CASGEQTGQDTQYF.